The 32 T cell receptor beta chains listed next were all sequenced from one sample in a study of shared clonotypes between healthy human individuals. Clones were sequenced by immunoSEQ multiplex PCR, and TCRdb holds only the in-frame ones, with some missing. The data contain approximately 2.1 million clones, 93% of them seen just once; the ten biggest clones take up 0.35% to 0.5%. The sample comprised naive CD4+ T cells from PBMCs. Subset described: CD45RA+ positively selected. The receptors were sampled from a man younger than 35 in good health. Some clones in this sample may be carry-over from other donors' samples.

V gene TRBV7-3 combines with J gene TRBJ2-2, with D unclear. V lost 1 base to trimming and J lost 5 bases, with 5 bases between them. The CDR3 extends over 13 amino acids. Germline V gene sequence: CDR1 SGHTA, CDR2 FQGTGA. The CDR3, as DNA: TGTGCCAGCAGCTTAATGGATACCGGGGAGCTGTTTTTT. As protein: CASSLMDTGELFF.

The chain has TRBV5-1 and TRBJ2-5; TRBD1 or TRBD2 may be the D gene (5 bases each). Germline V gene lookup returns CDR1 SGHRS and CDR2 YFSETQ. The V gene lost 1 base and the J gene lost 4 bases, with 14 bases spanning the gap. This CDR3 region has 15 residues. CDR3 region: CASSLLGTPGETQYF. CDR3 bases: TGCGCCAGCAGCTTGCTTGGGACCCCAGGAGAGACCCAGTACTTC.

The J gene is TRBJ1-2, the V gene TRBV19; TRBD1 matches 7 bases. The CDR3 totals 15 residues. V lost 6 bases and J lost 6; bases outside the gene matches: 13. The germline V gene has CDR1 LNHDA and CDR2 SQIVND (reference sequence). CDR3 in DNA: TGTGCCAGTAGGCTCGTATCTAACAGGGGAGATGGCTACACCTTC. Translated, it gives CASRLVSNRGDGYTF.

V and J are TRBV7-9 and TRBJ1-6, with TRBD1 matching 9 bases. The germline V gene has CDR1 SEHNR and CDR2 FQNEAQ (reference sequence). This CDR3 is built from 15 residues. V was clipped by 5 bases and J by 11 bases; unmatched bases: 10. The CDR3 DNA reads as TGTGCCAGCAGCCGAGGCGGACAGGGGTGGACACCCCTCCACTTT. It translates to CASSRGGQGWTPLHF.

The chain is built from TRBV6-5 and TRBJ2-5; D might be TRBD2 (5 bases). CDR3 length equals 14 residues. V shed 6 bases and J shed 0 bases, with 11 bases lying between them. Germline V lookup: CDR1 MNHEY, CDR2 SVGAGI. CDR3 nucleotides: TGTGCCAGCAGCCAGGACTCGTACCAAGAGACCCAGTACTTC. Amino acids: CASSQDSYQETQYF.

CDR3 nucleotides: TGTGCCAGCAGCCCGAGGACAGGCTTGATCGCCGGGGAGCTGTTTTTT. This encodes CASSPRTGLIAGELFF. The chain combines TRBV5-4 with TRBJ2-2; TRBD1 matches at 7 bases. The CDR3 sequence is 16 residues long. Germline CDR1 and CDR2: SGHNT and YYREEE (reference sequence). Unmatched junction bases numbered 12, after V lost 4 bases and J lost 6 bases.

This clone was seen once. The rearrangement joins TRBV6-1 to TRBJ1-4, with D perhaps TRBD1 (6 bases). CDR3 size: 17 residues. Germline CDR1 reads MNHNS; CDR2 reads SASEGT. The V gene lost 2 bases and the J gene lost 4 bases, with 17 bases spanning the gap. The CDR3 DNA reads as TGTGCCAGCAGTGAATCAGCCCTGGGACAAAGTAATGAAAAACTGTTTTTT. It codes for CASSESALGQSNEKLFF.

CDR3 coding DNA: TGTGCCAGTTCGACAGTTGGCTCCTACGAGCAGTACTTC. Translation gives CASSTVGSYEQYF. This chain uses TRBV6-6 with TRBJ2-7; D might be TRBD1 (5 bases). Germline V gene data show CDR1 as MNHNY and CDR2 as SVGAGI (reference sequence). This CDR3 has 13 amino acids. V was clipped by 9 bases and J by 0 bases, with 12 bases between them.

The chain combines TRBV5-5 with TRBJ2-7, with D hard to call. Germline lookup yields CDR1 SGHKS and CDR2 YYEKEE (reference sequence). The germline V and J ends were trimmed by 4 bases and 3 bases, with 14 bases remaining between them. This CDR3 has 14 residues. The CDR3 coding sequence is TGTGCCAGCAGCGGCTCCGGCGCGTTCTACGAGCAGTACTTC. Amino acid sequence: CASSGSGAFYEQYF.

The chain has TRBV6-6 and TRBJ2-1, with 10 bases identical to TRBD2. V shed 5 bases, J shed 7 bases, and the junction held 11 bases outside the gene matches. The CDR3 runs to 16 residues. Looked up from germline, CDR1 is MNHNY and CDR2 is SVGAGI (reference sequence). The CDR3 loop is CASSPRAGGPENEQFF. The CDR3 bases are TGTGCCAGCAGTCCCCGAGCGGGAGGGCCCGAGAATGAGCAGTTCTTC.

This sequence joins TRBV28 and TRBJ1-2; D is uncertain. V dropped 9 bases and J dropped 1 base, with 18 bases sitting between them. Germline loops: CDR1 MDHEN, CDR2 SYDVKM. This CDR3 has 15 amino acids. The CDR3 DNA reads TGTGCCAGTCGGAAAGGACCGAGCCTTAACTATGGCTACACCTTC. Its translation: CASRKGPSLNYGYTF.

The V gene is TRBV11-3, the J gene TRBJ1-1, with 7 bases matching TRBD1. The CDR3 sequence is 13 residues long. V shed 3 bases and J 6 bases; nucleotides not matched to a gene: 4. Germline V gene data show CDR1 as SGHNT and CDR2 as YENEEA. CDR3 bases: TGTGCCAGCAGCTTGACAGGGATGGCTGAAGCTTTCTTT. It is translated as CASSLTGMAEAFF.

This chain connects TRBV7-9 to TRBJ2-7; 8 bases are shared with TRBD1. CDR1 is SEHNR and CDR2 is FQNEAQ in the germline V gene (reference sequence). Trimming cost V 5 bases and J 1 base; bases outside gene matches: 10. The CDR3 has 16 amino acids. The CDR3, as DNA: TGTGCCAGCAGCCTTGCCCGGGACAGGAGGTCCTACGAGCAGTACTTC. This sequence encodes CASSLARDRRSYEQYF.

The rearrangement uses TRBV30 and TRBJ1-4; 9 bases agree with TRBD1. Per germline, CDR1 GTSNPN and CDR2 SVGIG (reference sequence). The ends lost 6 bases at V and 8 bases at J; junction bases unmatched: 7. The CDR3 runs 13 residues. DNA for the CDR3: TGTGCCTGCACAGGACAGGGGATGGAAAAACTGTTTTTT. This translates into CACTGQGMEKLFF.

The V gene is TRBV30, the J gene TRBJ1-3; 7 nucleotides align to TRBD1. The trim removed 1 base at V and 3 bases at J, leaving 9 bases unmatched. CDR3 size: 16 residues. Germline values: CDR1 GTSNPN, CDR2 SVGIG (reference sequence). Here the CDR3 reads CAWSAGQLIYGNTIYF. DNA of the CDR3: TGTGCCTGGAGTGCGGGACAGCTTATTTATGGAAACACCATATATTTT.

The V gene is TRBV7-9, the J gene TRBJ2-3; the D gene is possibly TRBD1 (6 bases). V gave up 7 bases and J gave up 0 bases, with 14 bases separating them. The CDR3 is 15 amino acids. The germline V gene encodes CDR1 SEHNR and CDR2 FQNEAQ (reference sequence). The CDR3 region is CASNEVGGSTDTQYF. CDR3 DNA sequence: TGTGCCAGCAACGAAGTAGGGGGAAGCACAGATACGCAGTATTTT.

The chain is built from TRBV5-4 and TRBJ2-1, with 11 bases identical to TRBD2. With 5 bases clipped from V and 4 bases from J, the junction kept 8 bases outside the gene matches. Germline-derived CDR1 and CDR2 are SGHNT and YYREEE (reference sequence). CDR3 length equals 16 residues. In DNA, the CDR3 is TGTGCCAGCAGGACCTCCACTAGCGGGAGATACAATGAGCAGTTCTTC. The encoded protein is CASRTSTSGRYNEQFF.

J is TRBJ1-1 and V is TRBV5-1; 8 bases agree with TRBD1. Per germline, CDR1 SGHRS and CDR2 YFSETQ. Trimming removed 3 bases from V and 5 bases from J; junction bases left unmatched: 9. The CDR3 totals 15 residues. The CDR3 spells CASSYSDRVDTEAFF. Written as DNA, the CDR3 is TGCGCCAGCAGCTACTCGGACAGGGTGGATACTGAAGCTTTCTTT.

This rearrangement joins TRBV7-6 to TRBJ2-5, with D possibly matching TRBD2 (5 bases). The CDR3 has 15 amino acids. V was pared by 3 bases and J by 1 base, with 12 bases between. Germline V gene lookup returns CDR1 SGHVS and CDR2 FNYEAQ. CDR3 sequence reads: CASSFRADSQETQYF. Here the CDR3 DNA reads TGTGCCAGCAGCTTCCGAGCGGACTCCCAAGAGACCCAGTACTTC.

Remarks on this clone: Relative to the germline gene, one junction end is altered; a read error may explain this. The V call is TRBV28, the J call TRBJ2-7, with unresolved D. There are 11 residues in the CDR3. Germline V gene lookup returns CDR1 MDHEN and CDR2 SYDVKM. The CDR3: CASSRNDGYHF. The CDR3 region has the DNA TGTGCCAGCAGCCGTAATGACGGCTACCACTTC.

The chain couples TRBV6-1 to TRBJ2-2; D unclear. The CDR3 contains 13 residues. Germline V gives CDR1 MNHNS, CDR2 SASEGT. Deletions cut 1 base from V and 7 bases from J, with 7 bases between. The chain's CDR3 is CASSEVGIGELFF. For the CDR3, the DNA is TGTGCCAGCAGTGAAGTTGGGATCGGGGAGCTGTTTTTT.

Note on this clone: Mismatch with germline at one junction end may stem from a read error. The chain is built from TRBV2 and TRBJ2-3, with TRBD2 as a possible D gene (5 bases). Germline V gives CDR1 SNHLY, CDR2 FYNNEI. The CDR3 is 15 residues long. CDR3 amino acids: CASTGYSFGTDTQYF. CDR3 bases: TGTGCTAGCACGGGATATAGCTTCGGCACAGATACGCAGTATTTT.

The chain carries TRBV18 and TRBJ1-1, with D tentatively TRBD1 (5 bases). The CDR3 sequence is 15 residues long. CDR1 is KGHSH, CDR2 LQKENI, per germline. V dropped 1 base and J dropped 1 base, with 10 bases sitting between them. This CDR3 is CASSPQGTANTEAFF. The CDR3 DNA sequence: TGTGCCAGCTCACCACAGGGGACGGCGAACACTGAAGCTTTCTTT.

Points on this clone: Other DNA variants within this sample encode the same CDR3. The chain recombines TRBV9 with TRBJ2-1; D is perhaps TRBD1 (5 bases). The CDR3 covers 16 residues. CDR1 and CDR2 (germline): SGDLS, YYNGEE. V dropped 1 base and J dropped 0 bases, with 11 bases sitting between them. CDR3 residues: CASSVQGSSSYNEQFF. CDR3 nucleotides: TGTGCCAGCAGCGTACAGGGCTCGAGCTCCTACAATGAGCAGTTCTTC.

V usage is TRBV6-5 and J usage is TRBJ2-3; the D gene is possibly TRBD2 (5 bases). The V end was cut by 6 bases, the J end by 3 bases, with 10 bases between. Germline V gene sequence: CDR1 MNHEY, CDR2 SVGAGI. The CDR3 extends over 13 amino acids. The DNA of the CDR3 is TGTGCCAGCAGGCCCCGGAGGACAGATACGCAGTATTTT. It yields the protein CASRPRRTDTQYF.

The genes are TRBV28 and TRBJ1-4; no definite D call. The CDR3 is 13 residues long. CDR1 and CDR2 (germline): MDHEN, SYDVKM. V was clipped by 6 bases and J by 4 bases, with 9 bases between them. The DNA for the CDR3 is TGTGCCAGCAGGGCGGCCAATAATGAAAAACTGTTTTTT. This gives the protein CASRAANNEKLFF. Based on the CDR3 plus reference TRBV28 and TRBJ1-4, the full variable domain is DVKVTQSSRYLVKRTGEKVFLECVQDMDHENMFWYRQDPGLGLRLIYFSYDVKMKEKGDIPEGYSVSREKKERFSLILESASTNQTSMYLCASRAANNEKLFFGSGTQLSVL.

The chain has TRBV25-1 and TRBJ1-2, with TRBD1 matching 9 bases. Trimming at V came to 3 bases and at J to 8 bases, leaving 10 bases not matched to a gene. The germline V gene has CDR1 MGHDK and CDR2 SYGVNS. The CDR3 extends over 15 amino acids. The CDR3 sequence is CASSDPKDRGDGYTF. The CDR3 DNA sequence: TGTGCCAGCAGTGACCCGAAGGACAGGGGCGACGGCTACACCTTC.

In the case of this clone: In the same sample, other DNA sequences code for this CDR3. The rearrangement links TRBV28 to TRBJ1-2; 9 bases fit TRBD1. Looked up from germline, CDR1 is MDHEN and CDR2 is SYDVKM. This CDR3 is built from 14 residues. After removal of 2 bases from V and 5 bases from J, the junction contained 3 bases not matched to a gene. Here the CDR3 reads CASSLGGTGYGYTF. The CDR3 DNA sequence: TGTGCCAGCAGTTTAGGAGGGACAGGGTATGGCTACACCTTC.

This rearrangement joins TRBV6-5 to TRBJ2-2; TRBD2 is a possible D gene (5 bases). The CDR3 runs to 16 residues. V was pared by 0 bases and J by 4 bases, with 12 bases between. The V gene's germline CDR1 is MNHEY and CDR2 SVGAGI. CDR3 in DNA: TGTGCCAGCAGTTACTCCGGGCGGGTGATCACCGGGGAGCTGTTTTTT. Translating gives CASSYSGRVITGELFF.

Turning to this clone: Other DNA sequences in this sample translate to the same CDR3. The V gene is TRBV27, the J gene TRBJ2-7; 10 nucleotides align to TRBD1. V lost 5 bases and J lost 4; bases outside the gene matches: 5. The germline V gene has CDR1 MNHEY and CDR2 SMNVEV (reference sequence). The CDR3 is 14 amino acids. The CDR3 protein is CASSPDRGPYEQYF. CDR3 DNA: TGTGCCAGCAGTCCAGACAGGGGGCCATACGAGCAGTACTTC.

J is TRBJ1-2 and V is TRBV15; tentatively, D is TRBD1 (5 bases). Germline-derived CDR1 and CDR2 are LNHNV and YYDKDF (reference sequence). Trimming pared 0 bases from V and 2 bases from J, leaving 10 bases between. CDR3 length equals 15 residues. DNA for the CDR3: TGTGCCACCAGCAGAGATCCGGGGGTAAACTATGGCTACACCTTC. This encodes CATSRDPGVNYGYTF.

The rearrangement uses TRBV4-2 and TRBJ1-2, with no clear D. The CDR3 is 13 amino acids. CDR1 LGHNA and CDR2 YNFKEQ come from the germline V gene. Trimming removed 3 bases at V and 8 bases at J, with 13 bases between. The CDR3 loop reads CASSQRGRLGYTF. The CDR3 DNA reads TGTGCCAGCAGCCAGAGAGGGCGTCTGGGCTACACCTTC.